The next 14 T cell receptor beta chains were all read from a single sample in a study of T cells in Graves' hyperthyroidism and ophthalmopathy. TCR beta CDR3 region amplification was performed from RNA transcripts. Using the HTBI primer set, a first-round RT-PCR was run on the TCR CDR3. TCRdb ran MiXCR on the multiplex PCR reads and lists one entry per CDR3 protein. The data hold fewer than 650,000 distinct CDR3 sequences, with roughly 15% observed a single time. The source material was blood. These receptors were taken from a woman aged 40 to 49 with Graves' ophthalmopathy.

Concerning this clonotype: Being one base from a much bigger clone, this may be a read error. The CDR3 nucleotides read TGTGCCAGCAGTGAACTCAACTACGGGCAGTACTTC. Its protein product is CASSELNYGQYF. The chain carries TRBV6-1 and TRBJ2-7, with D unresolved. The V gene's germline CDR1 is MNHNS and CDR2 SASEGT. The CDR3 consists of 12 residues.

The sample holds a few counts of this clonotype. The DNA of the CDR3 is TGTGCCAGCAAAAAGAGCACCGGGGAGCTGTTTTTT. Translated: CASKKSTGELFF. The J gene is TRBJ2-2, the V gene TRBV6-1; D ambiguous. The CDR3 is made up of 12 amino acids. Trimming removed 7 bases at V and 4 bases at J, with 7 bases between. Germline loops: CDR1 MNHNS, CDR2 SASEGT.

This clonotype was detected many times. The J gene is TRBJ2-5, the V gene TRBV28, with TRBD1 identical over 10 bases. Germline CDR1 and CDR2: MDHEN and SYDVKM. CDR3 length: 15 residues. The V segment lost 5 bases and the J segment 5 bases; nucleotides outside the gene matches: 8. The CDR3, as DNA: TGTGCCAGCAGTGCCCCCGGGACAGGGGTGGAGACCCAGTACTTC. It codes for CASSAPGTGVETQYF.

This clonotype was seen many times. The rearrangement joins TRBV12-3 or TRBV12-4 to TRBJ2-5; D may correspond to TRBD1 or TRBD2 (5 bases each). V lost 6 bases and J lost 5, with 16 bases in between. The CDR3 runs to 14 residues. CDR3 DNA sequence: TGTGCCAGCAGCCCAACGGGGCCAGGGGAGACCCAGTACTTC. This encodes CASSPTGPGETQYF.

This clonotype was counted many times. The rearrangement links TRBV7-3 to TRBJ2-7; 8 bases are shared with TRBD2. V gave up 5 bases and J gave up 5 bases; unmatched junction bases: 11. This CDR3 is 15 amino acids long. Germline values: CDR1 SGHTA, CDR2 FQGTGA. CDR3 region: CASSNPGLGGNEQYF. CDR3 sequence (DNA): TGTGCCAGCAGCAACCCGGGACTAGGGGGAAACGAGCAGTACTTC.

This clonotype was detected many times. V usage is TRBV20-1 and J usage is TRBJ2-7; weak D call: TRBD2 (6 bases). The germline gives CDR1 DFQATT, CDR2 SNEGSKA (reference sequence). The CDR3 runs to 13 residues. V was trimmed by 3 bases and J by 1 base, leaving 10 bases between them. CDR3 loop: CSARASASYEQYF. CDR3 sequence (DNA): TGCAGTGCTAGGGCTAGCGCTTCCTACGAGCAGTACTTC.

This clonotype was found many times. The chain combines TRBV15 with TRBJ2-7, with 10 bases lining up with TRBD1. Germline CDR1 reads LNHNV; CDR2 reads YYDKDF (reference sequence). V was clipped by 0 bases and J by 7 bases; unmatched bases: 9. This CDR3 spans 16 amino acids. CDR3 residues: CATSRERGTGDPEQYF. The CDR3 region has the DNA TGTGCCACCAGCAGAGAAAGGGGGACAGGGGACCCGGAGCAGTACTTC. Full variable domain (outside the CDR3, taken from reference TRBV15 and TRBJ2-7): DAMVIQNPRYQVTQFGKPVTLSCSQTLNHNVMYWYQQKSSQAPKLLFHYYDKDFNNEADTPDNFQSRRPNTSFCFLDIRSPGLGDTAMYLCATSRERGTGDPEQYFGPGTRLTVT.

This clonotype was picked up many times. The chain combines TRBV29-1 with TRBJ2-5; the D gene is possibly TRBD1 (6 bases). CDR1 and CDR2 from the germline V gene are SQVTM and ANQGSEA. Trimming took 6 bases from V and 4 from J, leaving 15 bases between them. The CDR3 extends over 13 amino acids. The CDR3 is CSVLRQETETQYF. In nucleotides, the CDR3 is TGCAGCGTCTTAAGACAGGAAACAGAGACCCAGTACTTC.

Ten or more counts support this clonotype. This chain links TRBV20-1 with TRBJ2-4; D remains unclear. The CDR3 totals 12 residues. V shed 4 bases and J shed 9 bases, with 13 bases lying between them. Germline V CDR1 and CDR2: DFQATT, SNEGSKA (reference sequence). Written as DNA, the CDR3 is TGCAGTGCTATAGAGGTTCTGAGCATTCAGTACTTC. This codes for CSAIEVLSIQYF.

This clonotype was seen many times. The chain combines TRBV20-1 with TRBJ2-7, with TRBD2 as a possible D gene (6 bases). Germline lookup yields CDR1 DFQATT and CDR2 SNEGSKA (reference sequence). CDR3 length: 14 amino acids. Trimming pared 3 bases from V and 5 bases from J, leaving 17 bases between. The CDR3 here is CSAREKEGQDEQYF. DNA for the CDR3: TGCAGTGCTAGGGAGAAGGAGGGCCAGGACGAGCAGTACTTC.

This clonotype was detected ten times or more. The rearrangement joins TRBV27 to TRBJ2-7, with D perhaps matching TRBD2 (5 bases). CDR3 size: 15 residues. Trimming took off 2 bases at V and 1 base at J, with 12 bases between the two ends. Germline V gene data show CDR1 as MNHEY and CDR2 as SMNVEV (reference sequence). In nucleotides, the CDR3 is TGTGCCAGCAGTTTAATCCAAGGAGGTTCCTACGAGCAGTACTTC. Translation: CASSLIQGGSYEQYF.

This clonotype has at least ten counts. V gene TRBV2 combines with J gene TRBJ2-1; D remains unclear. The CDR3 has 14 residues. Germline V CDR1 and CDR2: SNHLY, FYNNEI. V shed 5 bases and J shed 7 bases, with 15 bases lying between them. Here the CDR3 reads CASSLRRAENEQFF. In DNA, the CDR3 is TGTGCCAGCAGTCTCCGCCGGGCTGAGAATGAGCAGTTCTTC. Full variable domain (outside the CDR3, taken from reference TRBV2 and TRBJ2-1): EPEVTQTPSHQVTQMGQEVILRCVPISNHLYFYWYRQILGQKVEFLVSFYNNEISEKSEIFDDQFSVERPDGSNFTLKIRSTKLEDSAMYFCASSLRRAENEQFFGPGTRLTVL.

This clonotype was counted ten times or more. This chain connects TRBV7-2 to TRBJ2-2; D unresolved. This CDR3 comprises 14 residues. CDR1 and CDR2 (germline): SGHTA, FQGNSA. The germline V and J ends were trimmed by 4 bases and 1 base, with 7 bases remaining between them. The CDR3 DNA follows: TGTGCCAGCAGCTCCACTATGAACACCGGGGAGCTGTTTTTT. Protein sequence: CASSSTMNTGELFF.

This clonotype was found many times. The CDR3, as DNA: TGTGCCAGCAGTAACCGGGACAGGGTCGACGAGCAGTACTTC. Translated: CASSNRDRVDEQYF. The chain is built from TRBV6-5 and TRBJ2-7; 9 bases are a match to TRBD1. This CDR3 spans 14 amino acids. Trimming removed 5 bases from V and 5 bases from J; junction bases left unmatched: 7. The germline V gene encodes CDR1 MNHEY and CDR2 SVGAGI.